The rows below give T cell receptor beta chains drawn from one sample of a study of early T cells in non-severe SARS-CoV-2 infection. Using its own MiXCR run on the 5' RACE reads, TCRdb lists one record per CDR3 protein. The data contain tens of thousands of distinct CDR3 sequences, under 15% of them seen just once; the ten biggest clones take up 7.5% to 9%. Sequenced: whole blood. These receptor sequences come from an adult who was a healthcare worker with PCR-confirmed SARS-CoV-2 infection or an uninfected control (not recorded which). The CDR3 runs from the conserved cysteine through the conserved F or W. A D gene is named only where the DNA matches it firmly. Clone size, where shown, is once, few, many, or a class for clones that have expanded.

>TRBV5-4|TRBJ2-1|few|TRBD1
TGTGCCAGCAGCCTCCGGGACAGGGGGATTAATGAGCAGTTCTTC
CASSLRDRGINEQFF
>TRBV28|TRBJ2-7|NA|NA
TGTGCCAGCACCGGGACGGGAGTCTACGAGCAGTACTTC
CASTGTGVYEQYF
>TRBV29-1|TRBJ2-7|NA|NA
TGCAGCGTCGTGGGGCCCTACGGACAGAGCTACGAGCAGTACTTC
CSVVGPYGQSYEQYF
>TRBV20-1|TRBJ1-2|NA|NA
TGCAGTGCTAGGGAACAGGCCGATCCTTATGGCTACACCTTC
CSAREQADPYGYTF
>TRBV5-1|TRBJ1-1|few|TRBD1
TGCGCCAGCAGCTTGGCCGGGACAGGGTTGGGGCAAAACACTGAAGCTTTCTTT
CASSLAGTGLGQNTEAFF
>TRBV6-1|TRBJ1-6|NA|NA
TGTGCCAGCAGTGAACTGTTGGGCAGAGACCAACCTTCACCCCTCCACTTT
CASSELLGRDQPSPLHF
>TRBV29-1|TRBJ2-7|many|TRBD2
TGCAGCGTTCCGGGACTAGCGGGATACGAGCAGTACTTC
CSVPGLAGYEQYF
>TRBV19|TRBJ2-3|few|TRBD1
TGTGCCAGTAGCCTGACAGGGGGCTCCGTCATCACAGATACGCAGTATTTT
CASSLTGGSVITDTQYF
>TRBV20-1|TRBJ1-5|medium-sized|NA
TGCAGTGCTAGACCGGAGTTGAATCAGCCCCAGCATTTT
CSARPELNQPQHF
>TRBV29-1|TRBJ1-2|NA|NA
TGCAGCGTTACCCCCGAGCATGGCTACACCTTC
CSVTPEHGYTF
>TRBV25-1|TRBJ1-2|NA|TRBD1
TGTGCCAGCAGTGAATTTAACCCCGGGCAGGGGGCCTTCTTC
CASSEFNPGQGAFF
>TRBV24-1|TRBJ2-1|many|TRBD1
TGTGCCACCAGTGAATCGGACAGGGCTGGTGAGCAGTTCTTC
CATSESDRAGEQFF
>TRBV14|TRBJ1-2|few|NA
TGTGCCAGCAGCCAAGGAGTGGGGCCGGACTATGGCTACACCTTC
CASSQGVGPDYGYTF
>TRBV6-1|TRBJ2-7|NA|NA
TGTGCCAGCAGTGAATTGGGCGGGTCGCACGACGAGCAGTACTTC
CASSELGGSHDEQYF
>TRBV20-1|TRBJ2-5|few|NA
TGCAGTGCTAGACCCCTGAGTTTGACAGAGACCCAGTACTTC
CSARPLSLTETQYF
>TRBV9|TRBJ2-7|few|NA
TGTGCCAGCAGCCCGCGGACAGCATCCTACGAGCAGTACTTC
CASSPRTASYEQYF